One T cell receptor beta chain is described in this entry. The antigen is not known. Data came from immunoSEQ multiplex PCR; TCRdb stores just in-frame clones and leaves some out. The sample records 60,000 to 75,000 clones, about nine tenths being singletons. The sample belongs to a study of PD-1 blockade in classical Hodgkin lymphoma. Points from the study as a whole: Although disease activity or prior therapy may be involved, causes of the repertoire differences remain undefined. Diminished baseline TCR diversity has been reported in newly diagnosed patients relative to healthy donors. CD4+ TCR diversity, unlike CD8+, rose significantly by C4D1.

No patient escaped relapse after autologous stem cell transplantation, and brentuximab vedotin exposure varied. The CDR3 contains 14 residues. J is TRBJ2-1 and V is TRBV21-1; the listed D gene, TRBD2, was not tested against the DNA. TRBV21-1 is noted as a pseudogene. This TCR was sampled from a human donor with classical Hodgkin lymphoma. This specimen was peripheral blood mononuclear cells (PBMCs), taken at baseline. CDR3 region: CASTPGLAGYEQFF. The CDR3 DNA is TGTGCCAGCACCCCGGGACTAGCGGGATATGAGCAGTTCTTC.